The 30 T cell receptor beta chains below all came from one sample that was sequenced in a study of blood T cell repertoires in COVID-19. TCRdb's table, derived via immunoSEQ multiplex PCR, lists solely in-frame clones and lacks some. Here the sample spans 60,000 or so clones, about 83% being singletons. Material for sequencing was peripheral blood. Receptors originate from a human donor in a cohort sampled during active COVID-19.

V usage is TRBV5-1 and J usage is TRBJ1-2; D possibly corresponds to TRBD1 (5 bases). V was trimmed by 4 bases and J by 8 bases, leaving 12 bases between them. CDR1 and CDR2 from the germline V gene are SGHRS and YFSETQ. CDR3 length equals 12 residues. The chain's CDR3 is CASSGQRGGYTF. The CDR3 coding sequence is TGCGCCAGCAGCGGGCAAAGGGGAGGCTACACCTTC.

This rearrangement joins TRBV9 to TRBJ2-1; 9 bases map to TRBD2. The length of the CDR3 is 17 residues. The J segment lost 0 bases and the V segment lost 3 bases, leaving 7 bases of the junction unmatched. Germline loops: CDR1 SGDLS, CDR2 YYNGEE. CDR3 region: CASSAGGGGASYNEQFF. The CDR3 DNA follows: TGTGCCAGCAGCGCTGGAGGCGGGGGGGCCTCCTACAATGAGCAGTTCTTC.

The DNA of the CDR3 is TGTGCCAGCAGCCTCAAGCCTGGAAACACCATATATTTT. As protein: CASSLKPGNTIYF. The chain couples TRBV7-3 to TRBJ1-3; D is unresolved. Germline assignment: CDR1 SGHTA and CDR2 FQGTGA. The CDR3 consists of 13 residues. Trimming stripped 5 bases from V and 2 bases from J, with 7 bases between. Complete variable domain (other parts from reference TRBV7-3 and TRBJ1-3): GAGVSQTPSNKVTEKGKYVELRCDPISGHTALYWYRQSLGQGPEFLIYFQGTGAADDSGLPNDRFFAVRPEGSVSTLKIQRTERGDSAVYLCASSLKPGNTIYFGEGSWLTVV.

This chain uses TRBV5-1 with TRBJ2-5; TRBD1 is a possible D gene (6 bases). V was pared by 4 bases and J by 3 bases, with 10 bases between. Looked up from germline, CDR1 is SGHRS and CDR2 is YFSETQ. The CDR3 runs 13 residues. The CDR3 nucleotides are TGCGCCAGCAGCCAGGACAGTGAAGAGACCCAGTACTTC. It translates to CASSQDSEETQYF.

The V and J genes are TRBV7-2 and TRBJ2-7; 12 nucleotides agree with TRBD2. The CDR3 is 17 amino acids. With 5 bases clipped from V and 4 bases from J, the junction kept 12 bases outside the gene matches. Germline V CDR1 and CDR2: SGHTA, FQGNSA. CDR3 sequence reads: CASSPKGLAGLQYEQYF. CDR3 bases: TGTGCCAGCAGCCCCAAGGGACTAGCGGGCCTCCAGTACGAGCAGTACTTC.

This chain joins TRBV27 and TRBJ1-2; TRBD1 agrees at 8 bases. Per the germline V gene, CDR1 is MNHEY and CDR2 is SMNVEV (reference sequence). The CDR3 covers 17 residues. V shed 1 base and J 4 bases; nucleotides not matched to a gene: 11. The CDR3 sequence is CASSLFGQGDQRYGYTF. CDR3 sequence (DNA): TGTGCCAGCAGTTTATTTGGACAGGGTGATCAGCGCTATGGCTACACCTTC.

This chain connects TRBV27 to TRBJ2-3; 8 positions agree with TRBD1. The CDR3 runs 14 residues. CDR1 MNHEY and CDR2 SMNVEV come from the germline V gene (reference sequence). The V and J ends lost 5 bases and 4 bases, in that order; junction bases with no gene match: 5. The CDR3 sequence: CASSQDRVADTQYF. CDR3 in DNA: TGTGCCAGCAGTCAGGACAGGGTCGCAGATACGCAGTATTTT.

This clone came up once. The J gene is TRBJ2-3, the V gene TRBV2, with TRBD2 matching 9 bases. The CDR3 sequence is 13 residues long. The J segment lost 2 bases and the V segment lost 8 bases, leaving 2 bases of the junction unmatched. CDR1 SNHLY and CDR2 FYNNEI come from the germline V gene. The DNA of the CDR3 is TGTGCCAGCGCTAGCGGGATCACAGATACGCAGTATTTT. As protein: CASASGITDTQYF.

The gene calls are TRBV3-1 (or the pseudogene TRBV3-2) and TRBJ1-2; possibly TRBD1 for D (5 bases). This CDR3 has 15 residues. Trimming left V 1 base short and J 8 bases short, with 17 bases between. Germline assignment: CDR1 LGHDT and CDR2 YNNKEL (reference sequence). The CDR3 loop is CASSQASRGYGGYTF. The DNA of the CDR3 is TGTGCCAGCAGCCAAGCCTCTAGGGGCTACGGGGGCTACACCTTC.

The gene calls are TRBV3-1 (or the pseudogene TRBV3-2) and TRBJ2-7; 12 nucleotides line up with TRBD2. With 4 bases clipped from V and 3 bases from J, the junction kept 19 bases outside the gene matches. Per germline, CDR1 LGHDT and CDR2 YNNKEL (reference sequence). This CDR3 has 20 amino acids. CDR3 amino acids: CASSPPRTGGLAGLGYEQYF. CDR3 coding DNA: TGTGCCAGCAGCCCACCCCGGACGGGTGGACTAGCGGGGCTCGGCTACGAGCAGTACTTC.

The chain joins TRBV28 to TRBJ1-6; TRBD1 aligns across 9 bases. The J segment lost 14 bases and the V segment lost 4 bases, leaving 15 bases of the junction unmatched. CDR3 size: 16 residues. The V gene's germline CDR1 is MDHEN and CDR2 SYDVKM. CDR3 sequence reads: CASSSFSGTGWSALHF. The CDR3 nucleotides are TGTGCCAGCAGTTCCTTCTCCGGGACAGGGTGGTCGGCCCTCCACTTT.

This chain links TRBV7-9 with TRBJ2-5; 7 positions match TRBD1. The CDR3 is 15 residues long. Per germline, CDR1 SEHNR and CDR2 FQNEAQ (reference sequence). Trimming at V came to 2 bases and at J to 5 bases, leaving 8 bases not matched to a gene. Written as DNA, the CDR3 is TGTGCCAGCAGCTTATCACAGGGGCCCGGGGAGACCCAGTACTTC. Translating gives CASSLSQGPGETQYF.

This clone was counted a single time. This rearrangement joins TRBV28 to TRBJ1-4; TRBD1 matches 7 bases. V lost 5 bases and J lost 0; bases outside the gene matches: 3. CDR1 MDHEN and CDR2 SYDVKM come from the germline V gene. This CDR3 comprises 15 residues. Written as DNA, the CDR3 is TGTGCCAGCAGTCGACAGGGAGCAACTAATGAAAAACTGTTTTTT. This sequence encodes CASSRQGATNEKLFF.

V gene TRBV7-2 combines with J gene TRBJ2-5, with TRBD2 as a possible D gene (6 bases). The CDR3 runs to 14 residues. The V gene lost 5 bases and the J gene lost 5 bases, with 15 bases spanning the gap. In germline, CDR1 is SGHTA, CDR2 FQGNSA. The CDR3 region has the DNA TGTGCCAGCAGCCGTCGGGGACTGAGGGAGACCCAGTACTTC. Protein sequence: CASSRRGLRETQYF.

The CDR3 coding sequence is TGTGCCAGCAGCCCACGCCAGACTAGCGGGGTTAATGAGCAGTTCTTC. Its protein product is CASSPRQTSGVNEQFF. The chain employs TRBV11-2 and TRBJ2-1; 11 bases agree with TRBD2. The CDR3 contains 16 residues. The V and J ends lost 5 bases and 7 bases, in that order; junction bases with no gene match: 10. Per germline, CDR1 SGHAT and CDR2 FQNNGV. The full variable domain, its missing parts supplied by reference TRBV11-2 and TRBJ2-1, is EAGVAQSPRYKIIEKRQSVAFWCNPISGHATLYWYQQILGQGPKLLIQFQNNGVVDDSQLPKDRFSAERLKGVDSTLKIQPAKLEDSAVYLCASSPRQTSGVNEQFFGPGTRLTVL.

The chain is built from TRBV7-9 and TRBJ2-3; 10 nucleotides agree with TRBD2. J lost 2 bases, V lost 2 bases, and 4 bases had no gene match. The CDR3 has 16 amino acids. Germline-derived CDR1 and CDR2 are SEHNR and FQNEAQ (reference sequence). This chain's CDR3 is CASSLPSGRATDTQYF. The CDR3 coding sequence is TGTGCCAGCAGCTTACCGAGCGGGAGGGCCACAGATACGCAGTATTTT.

The chain uses TRBV6-1 and TRBJ1-6; 11 nucleotides line up with TRBD1. V was pared by 4 bases and J by 0 bases, with 8 bases of the junction left unmatched. The CDR3 runs to 19 residues. Germline CDR1 and CDR2: MNHNS and SASEGT. DNA for the CDR3: TGTGCCAGCAGTGGGGGACAGGGGGTCCGGAGCTCCTATAATTCACCCCTCCACTTT. Its protein is CASSGGQGVRSSYNSPLHF.

This clone appeared once. The genes are TRBV10-3 and TRBJ1-2; TRBD1 might be the D (6 bases). The V end was cut by 6 bases, the J end by 8 bases, with 13 bases between. CDR3 length: 12 residues. Looked up from germline, CDR1 is ENHRY and CDR2 is SYGVKD. Here the CDR3 reads CAISGGGRGYTF. In DNA form, the CDR3 reads TGTGCCATCAGCGGCGGGGGGCGAGGCTACACCTTC.

This clone has more than one count but fewer than ten. The chain recombines TRBV5-1 with TRBJ1-2; 7 bases line up with TRBD1. The V gene end was trimmed by 2 bases and the J gene end by 7 bases; junction bases not matched to a gene: 8. In germline, CDR1 is SGHRS, CDR2 YFSETQ. The CDR3 loop spans 14 amino acids. DNA of the CDR3: TGCGCCAGCAGCTTCGAACAGGGGTACGCTGGCTACACCTTC. This translates into CASSFEQGYAGYTF.

This clone appeared a single time. The chain employs TRBV10-2 and TRBJ1-2; no definite D call. Germline CDR1 and CDR2: WSHSY and SAAADI. This CDR3 spans 12 amino acids. The germline V and J ends were trimmed by 6 bases and 4 bases, with 9 bases remaining between them. This chain's CDR3 is CASSGDSYGYTF. CDR3 DNA: TGCGCCAGCAGCGGGGATTCCTATGGCTACACCTTC.

The chain couples TRBV19 to TRBJ1-2, with 7 nucleotides matching TRBD1. CDR1 and CDR2 (germline): LNHDA, SQIVND (reference sequence). With 5 bases clipped from V and 4 bases from J, the junction kept 1 base outside the gene matches. The CDR3 covers 12 residues. CDR3 region: CASSEGAYGYTF. The CDR3 DNA is TGTGCCAGTAGTGAGGGGGCCTATGGCTACACCTTC.

The J gene is TRBJ2-2, the V gene TRBV28; D possibly corresponds to TRBD2 (5 bases). In germline, CDR1 is MDHEN, CDR2 SYDVKM. Trimming shortened V by 10 bases and J by 4 bases, and 13 bases separated the two germline ends. The CDR3 runs 13 residues. CDR3 in amino acids: CATRLPSTGELFF. In DNA, the CDR3 is TGTGCCACCCGACTACCTAGCACCGGGGAGCTGTTTTTT.

The chain links TRBV7-9 to TRBJ2-5; 10 bases are a match to TRBD1. V lost 6 bases and J lost 4; bases outside the gene matches: 8. CDR1 and CDR2 (germline): SEHNR, FQNEAQ (reference sequence). CDR3 length equals 15 residues. The CDR3 protein is CASSSRTGGRETQYF. In DNA, the CDR3 is TGTGCCAGCAGTTCACGGACAGGGGGACGAGAGACCCAGTACTTC.

V usage is TRBV6-5 and J usage is TRBJ2-1; D unclear. Trimming removed 7 bases at V and 0 bases at J, with 7 bases between. The CDR3 is made up of 13 amino acids. Looked up from germline, CDR1 is MNHEY and CDR2 is SVGAGI. The chain's CDR3 is CASKQSSYNEQFF. CDR3 coding DNA: TGTGCCAGCAAGCAAAGCTCCTACAATGAGCAGTTCTTC.

Only one count was recorded for this clone. V and J are TRBV2 and TRBJ1-5; no reliable D call. Germline-derived CDR1 and CDR2 are SNHLY and FYNNEI. V lost 6 bases, J lost 8 bases, and 17 bases lay in between. The CDR3 extends over 14 amino acids. The CDR3 region has the DNA TGTGCCAGCAGGGCGGGCAGATCGGAGGAGCCCCAGCATTTT. Its protein is CASRAGRSEEPQHF.

V usage is TRBV28 and J usage is TRBJ1-3, with no clear D. CDR3 length: 16 amino acids. Germline V gene data show CDR1 as MDHEN and CDR2 as SYDVKM. Trimming removed 4 bases at V and 1 base at J, with 14 bases between. This CDR3 is CASSYQPVRSGNTIYF. The CDR3, as DNA: TGTGCCAGCAGTTATCAACCCGTCCGGTCTGGAAACACCATATATTTT.

J is TRBJ2-2 and V is TRBV18, with no clear D. This CDR3 comprises 16 residues. Deletions cut 0 bases from V and 1 base from J, with 9 bases between. The germline gives CDR1 KGHSH, CDR2 LQKENI. CDR3 bases: TGTGCCAGCTCACCACCCCGACTTGTGAACACCGGGGAGCTGTTTTTT. As protein: CASSPPRLVNTGELFF.

V and J are TRBV11-3 and TRBJ2-7, with D maybe TRBD2 (6 bases). Germline V gene data show CDR1 as SGHNT and CDR2 as YENEEA. V shed 0 bases and J shed 3 bases, with 24 bases lying between them. This CDR3 spans 19 amino acids. The CDR3 protein is CASSLDTKSRFVGGYEQYF. In DNA, the CDR3 is TGTGCCAGCAGCTTAGATACGAAATCAAGGTTTGTGGGGGGCTACGAGCAGTACTTC.

The V call is TRBV15, the J call TRBJ2-7, with D possibly TRBD1 on 6 matching bases. V was cut by 3 bases and J by 3 bases, with 15 bases left in between. The CDR3 extends over 15 amino acids. Germline CDR1 LNHNV, CDR2 YYDKDF (reference sequence). The CDR3 is CATSSIRGRLYEQYF. The CDR3 DNA reads TGTGCCACCAGCAGTATCAGGGGCCGACTCTACGAGCAGTACTTC.

V is TRBV12-3 or TRBV12-4 and J is TRBJ2-1; D is undetermined. V was trimmed by 4 bases and J by 7 bases, leaving 5 bases between them. CDR3 size: 11 residues. The CDR3 sequence: CASSYLNEQFF. For the CDR3, the DNA is TGTGCCAGCAGTTATCTGAATGAGCAGTTCTTC.